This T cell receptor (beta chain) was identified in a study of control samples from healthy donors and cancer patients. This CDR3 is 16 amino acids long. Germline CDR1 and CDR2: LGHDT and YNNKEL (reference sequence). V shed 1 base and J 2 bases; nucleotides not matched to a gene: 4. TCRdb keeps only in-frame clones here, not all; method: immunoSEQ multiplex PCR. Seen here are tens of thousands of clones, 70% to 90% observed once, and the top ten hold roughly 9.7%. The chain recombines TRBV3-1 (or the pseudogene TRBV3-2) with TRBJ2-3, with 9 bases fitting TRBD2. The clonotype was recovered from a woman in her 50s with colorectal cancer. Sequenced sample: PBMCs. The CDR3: CASSQALAGPTDTQYF. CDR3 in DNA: TGTGCCAGCAGCCAAGCACTAGCGGGTCCCACAGATACGCAGTATTTT.